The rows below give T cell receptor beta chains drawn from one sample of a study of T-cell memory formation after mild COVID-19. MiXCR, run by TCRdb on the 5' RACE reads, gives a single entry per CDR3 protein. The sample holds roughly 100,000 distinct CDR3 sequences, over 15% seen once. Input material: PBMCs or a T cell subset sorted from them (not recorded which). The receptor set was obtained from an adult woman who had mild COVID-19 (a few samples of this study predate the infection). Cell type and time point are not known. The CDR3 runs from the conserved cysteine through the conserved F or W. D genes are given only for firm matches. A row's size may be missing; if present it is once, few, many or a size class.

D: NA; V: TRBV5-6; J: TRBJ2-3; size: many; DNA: TGTGCCAGCAGCTCCGTCACGACAGATACGCAGTATTTT; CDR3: CASSSVTTDTQYF
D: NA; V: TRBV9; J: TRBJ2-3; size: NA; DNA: TGTGCCAGCAGCCCAGAGGGGGGGGCGTTAGATACGCAGTATTTT; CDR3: CASSPEGGALDTQYF
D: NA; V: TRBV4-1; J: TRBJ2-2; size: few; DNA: TGCGCCAGCAGCCAACCGGGCTACACCGGGGAGCTGTTTTTT; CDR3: CASSQPGYTGELFF
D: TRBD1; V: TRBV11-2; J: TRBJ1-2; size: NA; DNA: TGTGCCAGCAGCCCAGGCCAACAGGGGAGGAACTATGGCTACACCTTC; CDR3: CASSPGQQGRNYGYTF
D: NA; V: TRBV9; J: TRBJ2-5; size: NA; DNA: TGTGCCAGCAGCGTAGGGACTTCTTGGGAGACCCAGTACTTC; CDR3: CASSVGTSWETQYF
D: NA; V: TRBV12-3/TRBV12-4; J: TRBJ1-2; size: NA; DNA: TGTGCCAGCAGCCCTTTCGAGGGGTCTTGGGGCTATGGCTACACCTTC; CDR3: CASSPFEGSWGYGYTF
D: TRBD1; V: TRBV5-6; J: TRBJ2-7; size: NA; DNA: TGTGCCAGCCAGACAGGACGGACAGGGTACGAGCAGTACTTC; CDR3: CASQTGRTGYEQYF
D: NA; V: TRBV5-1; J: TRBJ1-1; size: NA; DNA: TGCGCCAGCAGCCCTCGTTCGCAGGCCGTCACTGAAGCTTTCTTT; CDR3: CASSPRSQAVTEAFF
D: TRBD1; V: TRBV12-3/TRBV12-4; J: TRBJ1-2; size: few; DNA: TGTGCCAGCAGTTATGGACAGGACTATGGCTACACCTTC; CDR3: CASSYGQDYGYTF
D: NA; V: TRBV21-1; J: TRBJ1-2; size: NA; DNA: TGTGCCAGCAGCAAAGGAGGGGTAGGGGGCCACCCCTCTATGGGGGACACCTTC; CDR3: CASSKGGVGGHPSMGDTF
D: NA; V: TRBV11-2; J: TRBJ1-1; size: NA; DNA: TGTGCCAGCAGCTCACCGATGGGGGGCAAGAACACTGAAGCTTTCTTT; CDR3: CASSSPMGGKNTEAFF
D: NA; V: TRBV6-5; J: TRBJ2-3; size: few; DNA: TGTGCCAGCAGTTACTTCGCCACAGATACGCAGTATTTT; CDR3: CASSYFATDTQYF
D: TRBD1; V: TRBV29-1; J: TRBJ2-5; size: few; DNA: TGCAGCGTTCGACGCGCAGGGGGTCTAGAGACCCAGTACTTC; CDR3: CSVRRAGGLETQYF
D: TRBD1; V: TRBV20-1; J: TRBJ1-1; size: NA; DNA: TGCAGTGCTAGAAAACGGGACAGCTTGAACACTGAAGCTTTCTTT; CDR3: CSARKRDSLNTEAFF
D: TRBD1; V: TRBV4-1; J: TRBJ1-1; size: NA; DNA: TGCGCCAGCAGCGACAACCCGGGACAGGGGAACACTGAAGCTTTCTTT; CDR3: CASSDNPGQGNTEAFF
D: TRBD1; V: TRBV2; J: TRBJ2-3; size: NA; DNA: TGTGCCAGCAGAGCGTTTGGACAGGGGTTGGCAGATACGCAGTATTTT; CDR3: CASRAFGQGLADTQYF
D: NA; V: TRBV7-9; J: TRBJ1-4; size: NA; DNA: TGTGCCAGCAGCCCATCCGACGGAACATGGCCGAATGAAAAACTGTTTTTT; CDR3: CASSPSDGTWPNEKLFF
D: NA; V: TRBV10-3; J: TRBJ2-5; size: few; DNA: TGTGCCACCCATCCCGGGACTCTTCCTTTGGAGACCCAGTACTTC; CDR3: CATHPGTLPLETQYF
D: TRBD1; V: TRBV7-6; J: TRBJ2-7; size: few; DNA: TGTGCCAGCAGCTTAGGCCCCGGGACAGGGAACGAGCAGTACTTC; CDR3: CASSLGPGTGNEQYF
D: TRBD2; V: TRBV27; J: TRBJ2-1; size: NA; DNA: TGTGCCAGCAGTTTATCACTAGCGGGGTTAGGCTCCTACAATGAGCAGTTCTTC; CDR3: CASSLSLAGLGSYNEQFF
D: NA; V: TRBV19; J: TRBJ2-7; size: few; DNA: TGTGCCAGTAGTATCGGAGAAGCCTACGAGCAGTACTTC; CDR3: CASSIGEAYEQYF
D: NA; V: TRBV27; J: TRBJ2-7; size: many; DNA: TGTGCCAGCAGTTTATTAACAGGTACCTACGAGCAGTACTTC; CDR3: CASSLLTGTYEQYF
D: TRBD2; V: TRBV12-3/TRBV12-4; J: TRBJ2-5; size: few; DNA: TGTGCCAGCAGTTTCTTTCGGGAGGAAGAGACCCAGTACTTC; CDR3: CASSFFREEETQYF
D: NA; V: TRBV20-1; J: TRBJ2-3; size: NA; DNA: TGCAGTGCTAGAGATATCTATCCATCCAGCGATGCTAGCACAGATACGCAGTATTTT; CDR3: CSARDIYPSSDASTDTQYF
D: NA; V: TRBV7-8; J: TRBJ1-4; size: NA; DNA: TGTGCCAGCAGCTTAGACGGAGGGTATCCGACTAATGAAAAACTGTTTTTT; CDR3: CASSLDGGYPTNEKLFF